This entry features one TCR beta chain sequence. In germline, CDR1 is SGHRS, CDR2 YFSETQ. The V gene end was trimmed by 0 bases and the J gene end by 5 bases; junction bases not matched to a gene: 9. The CDR3 consists of 16 residues. Clones were read by immunoSEQ multiplex PCR, and TCRdb kept only the in-frame ones, dropping some. Of under 20,000 clones listed, 60% to 80% are singletons. The sample is drawn from a study of neoadjuvant anti-PD-1 for oral cavity cancer. Study-wide background: Most patients had three to four biweekly doses of 3 mg/kg nivolumab before resection. Patients without progression received a fourth nivolumab dose around day 43, then surgical resection on days 50-56.

The chain carries TRBV5-1 and TRBJ2-5; 8 bases fit TRBD1. The receptor was derived from a person aged 35-79 years with oral cavity squamous cell carcinoma. The sample in question was PBMCs, obtained before nivolumab (anti-PD-1) treatment. This CDR3 reads CASSLAGTGAPETQYF. Written as DNA, the CDR3 is TGCGCCAGCAGCTTGGCCGGGACAGGAGCTCCGGAGACCCAGTACTTC.